The 13 T cell receptor beta chains listed next were all sequenced from one sample in a study of technical replicates of blood from a few donors (dated by TCRdb to 2016 to 2017). Preparation of the library involved the immunoSEQ multiplex PCR assay. TCRdb stores this immuneACCESS table with in-frame sequences only. Part of the clones is absent; in the studies checked, under half of the shortfall reflects unresolved V genes, and no reason is known for the rest. The sample table holds tens of thousands of clones, of which roughly four fifths were seen once. 3.5% to 4% of the sample is taken by the ten largest. Sequenced: PBMCs. The receptor source for this set is a human donor in good health. Some clones in this sample may be carry-over from other donors' samples.

The chain is built from TRBV30 and TRBJ1-1; no reliable D call. V lost 4 bases and J 0 bases, leaving 15 bases between the germline ends. This CDR3 has 15 residues. Germline V gives CDR1 GTSNPN, CDR2 SVGIG (reference sequence). The CDR3, as DNA: TGTGCCTGGAAGCCACAGACGTTAGTGAACACTGAAGCTTTCTTT. This sequence encodes CAWKPQTLVNTEAFF.

The chain recombines TRBV2 with TRBJ2-5; D is ambiguous. CDR3 length: 13 amino acids. V was shortened by 1 base and J by 3 bases, with 6 bases between the two germline ends. Germline assignment: CDR1 SNHLY and CDR2 FYNNEI. The CDR3 DNA sequence: TGTGCCAGCAGTGAAGTCGGAGAAGAGACCCAGTACTTC. This codes for CASSEVGEETQYF.

V is TRBV5-1 and J is TRBJ1-5; no firm D call. Trimming took off 1 base at V and 1 base at J, with 9 bases between the two ends. This CDR3 contains 15 residues. Germline CDR1 reads SGHRS; CDR2 reads YFSETQ. Here the CDR3 reads CASSLSVGSNQPQHF. CDR3 nucleotides: TGCGCCAGCAGCTTGAGCGTTGGGAGCAATCAGCCCCAGCATTTT.

This clone was seen many times. V is TRBV30 and J is TRBJ1-5, with 8 bases aligning to TRBD1. Germline loops: CDR1 GTSNPN, CDR2 SVGIG (reference sequence). This CDR3 has 16 residues. Losses at the gene ends were 2 bases for V and 0 bases for J; bases not matched to a gene: 6. The CDR3 nucleotides read TGTGCCTGGAGTACACAGGGGGTGAATAGCAATCAGCCCCAGCATTTT. Amino acid sequence: CAWSTQGVNSNQPQHF.

Here the CDR3 reads CASSPRGTYNEQFF. The CDR3 nucleotides read TGTGCCAGCAGCCCCCGGGGTACTTACAATGAGCAGTTCTTC. V usage is TRBV9 and J usage is TRBJ2-1; possibly TRBD2 for D (5 bases). The germline V and J ends were trimmed by 4 bases and 4 bases, with 12 bases remaining between them. This CDR3 region has 14 residues. Germline assignment: CDR1 SGDLS and CDR2 YYNGEE.

The J gene is TRBJ1-1, the V gene TRBV7-9, with D uncertain. Germline V CDR1 and CDR2: SEHNR, FQNEAQ (reference sequence). V dropped 3 bases and J dropped 1 base, with 15 bases sitting between them. The CDR3 length is 16 residues. The CDR3: CASSLTGGRRNTEAFF. The CDR3 DNA reads TGTGCCAGCAGCTTGACGGGAGGACGACGGAACACTGAAGCTTTCTTT. Complete variable domain (other parts from reference TRBV7-9 and TRBJ1-1): DTGVSQNPRHKITKRGQNVTFRCDPISEHNRLYWYRQTLGQGPEFLTYFQNEAQLEKSRLLSDRFSAERPKGSFSTLEIQRTEQGDSAMYLCASSLTGGRRNTEAFFGQGTRLTVV.

This sequence joins TRBV30 and TRBJ1-2, with 7 bases lining up with TRBD1. V was clipped by 1 base and J by 7 bases; unmatched bases: 9. This CDR3 has 14 residues. Per the germline V gene, CDR1 is GTSNPN and CDR2 is SVGIG (reference sequence). CDR3 nucleotides: TGTGCCTGGAGTGGCGAGGGGGCTTACCCTGGCTACACCTTC. Encoded protein: CAWSGEGAYPGYTF.

V usage is TRBV9 and J usage is TRBJ2-2, with D perhaps TRBD2 (6 bases). The ends were cut back, 0 bases at V and 0 bases at J, with 12 bases in the middle. The CDR3 sequence is 17 residues long. CDR1 SGDLS and CDR2 YYNGEE come from the germline V gene. CDR3 nucleotide sequence: TGTGCCAGCAGCGTAGCAGGCGGGACCACGAACACCGGGGAGCTGTTTTTT. Translated, it gives CASSVAGGTTNTGELFF. The full variable domain, with the rest looked up from reference TRBV9 and TRBJ2-2, is DSGVTQTPKHLITATGQRVTLRCSPRSGDLSVYWYQQSLDQGLQFLIQYYNGEERAKGNILERFSAQQFPDLHSELNLSSLELGDSALYFCASSVAGGTTNTGELFFGEGSRLTVL.

The chain recombines TRBV18 with TRBJ1-1; D is perhaps TRBD1 (5 bases). Trimming removed 6 bases at V and 0 bases at J, with 8 bases between. The length of the CDR3 is 13 residues. CDR1 KGHSH and CDR2 LQKENI come from the germline V gene. The CDR3 is CASSDSLNTEAFF. The DNA of the CDR3 is TGTGCCAGCTCCGACAGCTTGAACACTGAAGCTTTCTTT.

The rearrangement joins TRBV7-2 to TRBJ1-6; D unresolved. The CDR3 extends over 14 amino acids. Germline V lookup: CDR1 SGHTA, CDR2 FQGNSA. V was pared by 5 bases and J by 3 bases, with 8 bases between. This CDR3 reads CASSHRDYNSPLHF. The DNA of the CDR3 is TGTGCCAGCAGCCACCGGGACTATAATTCACCCCTCCACTTT.

V and J are TRBV14 and TRBJ2-7; 16 bases are a match to TRBD2. The CDR3 length is 14 residues. Germline loops: CDR1 SGHDN, CDR2 FVKESK. Trimming removed 5 bases from V and 12 bases from J; junction bases left unmatched: 7. Here the CDR3 reads CASSSGTSGRAVYF. DNA for the CDR3: TGTGCCAGCAGCTCCGGGACTAGCGGGAGGGCCGTGTACTTC.

The sample holds a few counts of this clone. The chain is built from TRBV18 and TRBJ1-1; no clear D. Trimming took 8 bases from V and 3 from J, leaving 13 bases between them. CDR3 length: 13 amino acids. Germline values: CDR1 KGHSH, CDR2 LQKENI. The CDR3 reads CASLTRRDTEAFF. The CDR3 nucleotides are TGTGCCAGCCTAACAAGGAGGGACACTGAAGCTTTCTTT. Complete variable domain (other parts from reference TRBV18 and TRBJ1-1): NAGVMQNPRHLVRRRGQEARLRCSPMKGHSHVYWYRQLPEEGLKFMVYLQKENIIDESGMPKERFSAEFPKEGPSILRIQQVVRGDSAAYFCASLTRRDTEAFFGQGTRLTVV.

CDR3 sequence (DNA): TGTGCCAGTAGTATGGGGACAGGAGCCTACGAGCAGTACTTC. This translates into CASSMGTGAYEQYF. The V gene is TRBV19, the J gene TRBJ2-7; TRBD1 aligns across 8 bases. CDR1 LNHDA and CDR2 SQIVND come from the germline V gene (reference sequence). The V gene end was trimmed by 3 bases and the J gene end by 2 bases; junction bases not matched to a gene: 3. CDR3 size: 14 residues. Filled out from reference TRBV19 and TRBJ2-7, the complete variable domain reads DGGITQSPKYLFRKEGQNVTLSCEQNLNHDAMYWYRQDPGQGLRLIYYSQIVNDFQKGDIAEGYSVSREKKESFPLTVTSAQKNPTAFYLCASSMGTGAYEQYFGPGTRLTVT.